This TCR beta chain was found in a study of blood T cells in healthy people across ages. The use of a sample-barcoded 5' primer and a J-beta primer mix characterized a second PCR of about 7 to 12 cycles. TCRdb analysed the 5' RACE reads with MiXCR anew, one entry per CDR3 protein. The top ten hold around 37% of the sample, which has approximately 690,000 distinct CDR3 sequences, approximately 50% seen once. The ends lost 8 bases at V and 2 bases at J; junction bases unmatched: 4. This CDR3 spans 12 amino acids. Germline CDR1 is DFQATT and CDR2 is SNEGSKA (reference sequence). Turning to this clonotype: Its antigen is currently unknown.

The study, taken as a whole, reports: Per million T cells, TCR beta diversity dropped about linearly as age rose. Observed TCR beta diversity showed a strong correlation with the percentage of naive T cells as measured by flow cytometry.

The sample comprised blood. The V call is TRBV20-1, the J call TRBJ2-5; TRBD2 matches at 8 bases. This receptor was obtained from a man aged 60 to 69 in good health. CDR3 residues: CSLQRGQETQYF. The CDR3 nucleotides read TGCAGTCTTCAGCGGGGGCAAGAGACCCAGTACTTC.